A single sample gave rise to the 32 T cell receptor beta chains below, sequenced in a study of T-cell memory formation after mild COVID-19. MiXCR, applied by TCRdb to the 5' RACE reads, yields one record per CDR3 protein. The sample has around 300,000 distinct CDR3 sequences; about an eighth are singletons. What was sequenced was PBMCs or a T cell subset sorted from them (not recorded which). Receptor source: a man aged 18 to 30 who had mild COVID-19 (a few samples of this study predate the infection). Cell type and time point are not known.

V and J are TRBV2 and TRBJ1-1; D ambiguous. V lost 9 bases, J lost 1 base, and 3 bases lay in between. The CDR3 runs 10 residues. The germline gives CDR1 SNHLY, CDR2 FYNNEI. CDR3 coding DNA: TGTGCCAGGCAGAACACTGAAGCTTTCTTT. Its translation: CARQNTEAFF.

The chain recombines TRBV4-1 with TRBJ1-1; D is perhaps TRBD1 (5 bases). V was clipped by 1 base and J by 8 bases, with 8 bases between them. The CDR3 consists of 12 residues. Looked up from germline, CDR1 is MGHRA and CDR2 is YSYEKL. CDR3 protein: CASSQAGQEAFF. In DNA, the CDR3 is TGCGCCAGCAGCCAAGCGGGGCAGGAAGCTTTCTTT.

This clonotype was counted ten times or more. The rearrangement uses TRBV5-1 and TRBJ2-1; D perhaps matches TRBD1 (5 bases). The CDR3 contains 14 residues. V was cut by 0 bases and J by 3 bases, with 7 bases left in between. The germline gives CDR1 SGHRS, CDR2 YFSETQ. CDR3 DNA: TGCGCCAGCAGCTTGGAACAGGTCTACAATGAGCAGTTCTTC. This translates into CASSLEQVYNEQFF.

The chain recombines TRBV7-2 with TRBJ2-2; 9 positions match TRBD2. CDR3 length equals 15 residues. J gave up 4 bases and V 3 bases, and 3 bases lay outside the gene matches. The V gene's germline CDR1 is SGHTA and CDR2 FQGNSA. This CDR3 reads CASSFSGGPTGELFF. The CDR3 nucleotides read TGTGCCAGCAGCTTTAGCGGGGGTCCCACCGGGGAGCTGTTTTTT.

The chain combines TRBV6-2 or TRBV6-3 with TRBJ2-1; D gene ambiguous. Trimming took 8 bases from V and 7 from J, leaving 18 bases between them. Germline values: CDR1 MNHEY, CDR2 SVGEGT. The CDR3 has 14 residues. CDR3 DNA sequence: TGTGCCAGCGGCCAAGGGCTCTTACGGAATGAGCAGTTCTTC. Its protein is CASGQGLLRNEQFF.

This rearrangement joins TRBV29-1 to TRBJ2-2, with 8 bases aligning to TRBD2. The V and J ends lost 1 base and 4 bases, in that order; junction bases with no gene match: 5. CDR1 and CDR2 (germline): SQVTM, ANQGSEA. This CDR3 has 15 amino acids. The DNA of the CDR3 is TGCAGCGTTGAAGCGGGGGGGATTGGCACCGGGGAGCTGTTTTTT. Protein product: CSVEAGGIGTGELFF.

This sequence joins TRBV19 and TRBJ1-1; no reliable D call. The CDR3 has 13 residues. Trimming took 10 bases from V and 1 from J, leaving 13 bases between them. Germline-derived CDR1 and CDR2 are LNHDA and SQIVND (reference sequence). The CDR3 loop reads CATGRVGNTEAFF. The CDR3 region has the DNA TGTGCCACCGGGAGGGTCGGGAACACTGAAGCTTTCTTT.

This chain joins TRBV6-5 and TRBJ2-3, with TRBD1 identical over 11 bases. CDR1 and CDR2 (germline): MNHEY, SVGAGI. The CDR3 is 15 amino acids. With V trimmed by 2 bases and J by 8 bases, 6 bases remained unmatched. The CDR3 protein is CASSYEGQGDGTQYF. CDR3 coding DNA: TGTGCCAGCAGTTACGAGGGACAGGGGGATGGTACGCAGTATTTT.

The genes are TRBV9 and TRBJ1-3; 8 nucleotides align to TRBD1. Germline values: CDR1 SGDLS, CDR2 YYNGEE. The V segment lost 2 bases and the J segment 11 bases; nucleotides outside the gene matches: 3. This CDR3 is built from 12 residues. The CDR3 protein is CASSVDRGSIYF. Here the CDR3 DNA reads TGTGCCAGCAGCGTCGACAGGGGTTCCATATATTTT.

The genes are TRBV5-4 and TRBJ2-7; TRBD2 matches at 11 bases. Germline trimming cut 5 bases from V and 4 bases from J; bases unmatched to any gene: 11. Germline values: CDR1 SGHNT, CDR2 YYREEE (reference sequence). CDR3 length equals 16 residues. Here the CDR3 reads CASSTGRPSGGYEQYF. CDR3 sequence (DNA): TGTGCCAGCAGTACTGGGCGCCCTAGCGGGGGGTACGAGCAGTACTTC.

This clonotype was picked up many times. The rearrangement links TRBV29-1 to TRBJ2-2; 12 nucleotides agree with TRBD1. The CDR3 extends over 14 amino acids. Germline CDR1 and CDR2: SQVTM and ANQGSEA. V dropped 7 bases and J dropped 5; count of bases not matched to a gene: 5. The CDR3 bases are TGCAGCGCCGGGACAGGGGGCGGAACCGGGGAGCTGTTTTTT. It is translated as CSAGTGGGTGELFF.

This clonotype was found a few times. The chain carries TRBV7-3 and TRBJ2-3; D is perhaps TRBD1 or TRBD2 (5 bases each). Germline values: CDR1 SGHTA, CDR2 FQGTGA. Trimming cost V 6 bases and J 6 bases, with 13 bases left between them. This CDR3 is built from 13 residues. CDR3 bases: TGTGCCAGCAGTCGGACCAGGGACGATACGCAGTATTTT. It yields the protein CASSRTRDDTQYF.

This clonotype appeared a few times. The gene calls are TRBV6-5 and TRBJ2-3; no firm D call. Germline V gene sequence: CDR1 MNHEY, CDR2 SVGAGI. This CDR3 contains 14 residues. Between the trimmed V and J ends, which lost 5 bases and 2 bases, there was a span of 11 bases. The CDR3 is CASSPVDLTDTQYF. The CDR3 DNA reads as TGTGCCAGCAGTCCCGTAGACCTCACAGATACGCAGTATTTT.

The V call is TRBV5-6, the J call TRBJ2-3; maybe TRBD2 (6 bases). The V gene's germline CDR1 is SGHDT and CDR2 YYEEEE. Trimming left V 5 bases short and J 1 base short, with 11 bases between. This CDR3 comprises 14 residues. This chain's CDR3 is CASRRRGGTDTQYF. As DNA, the CDR3 is TGTGCCAGCAGACGGAGGGGTGGCACAGATACGCAGTATTTT.

This clonotype has just a few counts. The chain is built from TRBV7-9 and TRBJ2-5, with 10 bases fitting TRBD1. Unmatched junction bases numbered 8, after V lost 5 bases and J lost 5 bases. The CDR3 is made up of 15 amino acids. The V gene's germline CDR1 is SEHNR and CDR2 FQNEAQ (reference sequence). The CDR3 nucleotides read TGTGCCAGCAGCCCCGGGACAGGGGTGCTCGAGACCCAGTACTTC. As protein: CASSPGTGVLETQYF.

This chain joins TRBV7-9 and TRBJ2-2; maybe TRBD1 (6 bases). The germline gives CDR1 SEHNR, CDR2 FQNEAQ (reference sequence). The CDR3 contains 12 residues. V was shortened by 5 bases and J by 8 bases, with 9 bases between the two germline ends. The CDR3 spells CASSLGQGELFF. In DNA, the CDR3 is TGTGCCAGCAGCCTTGGACAGGGGGAGCTGTTTTTT. Together with reference TRBV7-9 and TRBJ2-2, the CDR3 gives the full variable domain: DTGVSQNPRHKITKRGQNVTFRCDPISEHNRLYWYRQTLGQGPEFLTYFQNEAQLEKSRLLSDRFSAERPKGSFSTLEIQRTEQGDSAMYLCASSLGQGELFFGEGSRLTVL.

The chain couples TRBV28 to TRBJ1-1; 11 nucleotides align to TRBD1. The V gene's germline CDR1 is MDHEN and CDR2 SYDVKM. The ends lost 2 bases at V and 4 bases at J; junction bases unmatched: 3. This CDR3 comprises 15 residues. This chain's CDR3 is CASSLAGTGGTEAFF. The CDR3 bases are TGTGCCAGCAGTTTAGCCGGGACAGGGGGCACTGAAGCTTTCTTT.

The J gene is TRBJ2-3, the V gene TRBV6-5; 8 bases match TRBD2. Losses at the gene ends were 11 bases for V and 2 bases for J; bases not matched to a gene: 6. The germline CDR1 and CDR2 sequences are MNHEY and SVGAGI. This CDR3 contains 13 residues. The CDR3, as DNA: TGTGCCGCTCAGCGGGGGCCCACAGATACGCAGTATTTT. It is translated as CAAQRGPTDTQYF.

This chain joins TRBV7-9 and TRBJ2-5; TRBD2 might be the D (6 bases). Trimming took 7 bases from V and 5 from J, leaving 14 bases between them. The CDR3 length is 13 residues. From germline, CDR1 is SEHNR and CDR2 FQNEAQ (reference sequence). Here the CDR3 reads CASTKGDSETQYF. DNA for the CDR3: TGTGCCAGCACCAAAGGGGACTCCGAGACCCAGTACTTC.

Only a few counts were recorded for this clonotype. This chain's CDR3 is CSVDVFGRGVDEQYF. CDR3 bases: TGCAGCGTTGATGTTTTCGGGCGGGGGGTTGACGAGCAGTACTTC. The genes are TRBV29-1 and TRBJ2-7, with 8 bases that match TRBD2. In germline, CDR1 is SQVTM, CDR2 ANQGSEA. The trim removed 3 bases at V and 5 bases at J, leaving 12 bases unmatched. The CDR3 consists of 15 residues.

The J gene is TRBJ1-5, the V gene TRBV6-2 or TRBV6-3; 11 bases are a match to TRBD1. Trimming cost V 1 base and J 4 bases; bases outside gene matches: 9. The CDR3 consists of 18 residues. CDR1 is MNHEY and CDR2 is SVGEGT in the germline V gene. The CDR3 protein is CASSYWGSGTGGNQPQHF. The CDR3 DNA reads as TGTGCCAGCAGTTACTGGGGGTCCGGGACAGGGGGTAATCAGCCCCAGCATTTT.

In DNA, the CDR3 is TGCGCCAGCAGCCCGCACGGGACAGGGGGCGGCGAGCAGTACTTC. Residues: CASSPHGTGGGEQYF. The V gene is TRBV4-1, the J gene TRBJ2-7; 12 bases agree with TRBD1. This CDR3 comprises 15 residues. V lost 4 bases to trimming and J lost 6 bases; unmatched junction nucleotides: 7. Germline lookup yields CDR1 MGHRA and CDR2 YSYEKL.

The V call is TRBV20-1, the J call TRBJ1-2; TRBD1 is a possible D gene (5 bases). The CDR3 contains 14 residues. The V gene lost 0 bases and the J gene lost 1 base, with 9 bases spanning the gap. Germline V gene lookup returns CDR1 DFQATT and CDR2 SNEGSKA (reference sequence). The DNA for the CDR3 is TGCAGTGCTAGAGAAACGACAGTTAACTATGGCTACACCTTC. Protein: CSARETTVNYGYTF.

This clonotype was found a few times. The CDR3, as DNA: TGTGCCAGCAGCTCCACAGAGTACAATGAGCAGTTCTTC. This gives the protein CASSSTEYNEQFF. The chain links TRBV7-3 to TRBJ2-1; D is uncertain. This CDR3 is 13 amino acids long. V lost 4 bases, J lost 4 bases, and 8 bases lay in between. Germline V gives CDR1 SGHTA, CDR2 FQGTGA.

This chain uses TRBV29-1 with TRBJ1-2; D is unresolved. The CDR3 is 14 residues long. Per germline, CDR1 SQVTM and CDR2 ANQGSEA. Between the trimmed V and J ends, which lost 3 bases and 1 base, there was a span of 12 bases. CDR3 DNA: TGCAGCGTTGACCTTTCCCAGAGTAACTATGGCTACACCTTC. Encoded protein: CSVDLSQSNYGYTF.

In this sample, this clonotype turned up a few times. This chain links TRBV6-2 or TRBV6-3 with TRBJ2-1, with D perhaps TRBD1 (6 bases). Germline V gene lookup returns CDR1 MNHEY and CDR2 SVGEGT. Trimming cost V 0 bases and J 1 base, with 10 bases left between them. The CDR3 spans 16 residues. The CDR3 sequence: CASSYSRTASYNEQFF. The CDR3, as DNA: TGTGCCAGCAGTTACTCTAGGACAGCGTCCTACAATGAGCAGTTCTTC.

This clonotype has only a few counts. The V and J genes are TRBV6-2 or TRBV6-3 and TRBJ2-1, with TRBD1 matching 7 bases. The length of the CDR3 is 13 residues. V lost 10 bases and J lost 4; bases outside the gene matches: 7. Germline values: CDR1 MNHEY, CDR2 SVGEGT. CDR3 sequence: CAIGQDLYNEQFF. The CDR3, as DNA: TGTGCCATCGGACAGGACCTATACAATGAGCAGTTCTTC.

This rearrangement joins TRBV4-1 to TRBJ1-5; TRBD1 matches at 7 bases. The trim removed 1 base at V and 10 bases at J, leaving 16 bases unmatched. Germline CDR1 and CDR2: MGHRA and YSYEKL. The CDR3 is made up of 17 amino acids. The CDR3 sequence is CASSQVFSGTDSGPQHF. The DNA for the CDR3 is TGCGCCAGCAGCCAAGTCTTCTCCGGGACAGACAGCGGTCCCCAGCATTTT.

The gene calls are TRBV6-1 and TRBJ2-1, with 7 bases matching TRBD2. CDR3 length: 13 residues. Trimming cost V 6 bases and J 10 bases; bases outside gene matches: 9. Per germline, CDR1 MNHNS and CDR2 SASEGT. The CDR3 DNA is TGTGCCAGCAGCGAGGGACTATTACTCGAGCAGTTCTTC. It translates to CASSEGLLLEQFF.

The chain couples TRBV12-3 or TRBV12-4 to TRBJ1-5; the D is unclear. Trimming pared 5 bases from V and 6 bases from J, leaving 14 bases between. The CDR3 has 14 amino acids. The CDR3 here is CASSPVVLGQPQHF. For the CDR3, the DNA is TGTGCCAGCAGTCCCGTTGTATTAGGTCAGCCCCAGCATTTT.

V gene TRBV3-1 combines with J gene TRBJ1-6; possibly TRBD1 for D (6 bases). The V and J ends lost 3 bases and 7 bases respectively, with 13 bases between them. Germline CDR1 reads LGHDT; CDR2 reads YNNKEL (reference sequence). The CDR3 is made up of 15 amino acids. DNA for the CDR3: TGTGCCAGCAGCCAGGACACGGACAGAAATTCACCCCTCCACTTT. Translation: CASSQDTDRNSPLHF.

This clonotype has only a few counts. The chain couples TRBV20-1 to TRBJ2-3, with 11 bases aligning to TRBD2. V gave up 6 bases and J gave up 3 bases; unmatched junction bases: 5. The CDR3 sequence is 14 residues long. Germline loops: CDR1 DFQATT, CDR2 SNEGSKA (reference sequence). The chain's CDR3 is CSADLAGGTDTQYF. The CDR3 DNA is TGCAGTGCAGACTTAGCGGGGGGGACAGATACGCAGTATTTT.